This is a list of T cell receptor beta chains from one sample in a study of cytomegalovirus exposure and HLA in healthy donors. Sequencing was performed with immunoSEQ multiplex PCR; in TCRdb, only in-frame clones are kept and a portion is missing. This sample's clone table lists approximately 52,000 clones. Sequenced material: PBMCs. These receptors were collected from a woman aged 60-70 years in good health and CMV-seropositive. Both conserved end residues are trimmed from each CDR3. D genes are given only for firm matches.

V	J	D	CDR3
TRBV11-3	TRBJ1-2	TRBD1	ASSLTTGSGYT
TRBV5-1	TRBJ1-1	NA	ASSSKTLDTEAF
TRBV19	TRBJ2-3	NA	ASSIRATINTDTQY
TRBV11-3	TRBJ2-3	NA	ASSLEAADTQY
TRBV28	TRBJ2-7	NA	ASSLRPPRAYEQY
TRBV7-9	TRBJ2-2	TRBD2	ASSDGLAVNTGELF
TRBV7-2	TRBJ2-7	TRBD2	ASKGGTSGGASYEQY
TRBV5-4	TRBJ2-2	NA	ASSLPGVTGELF
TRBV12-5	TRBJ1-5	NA	ASALTGNQPQH
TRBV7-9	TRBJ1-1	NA	ASSFGSTPAREAF
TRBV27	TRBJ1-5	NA	ASRFSLEGNQPQH
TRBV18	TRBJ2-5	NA	ASSPQAGQETQY
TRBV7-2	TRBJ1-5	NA	ASSFSGAGGNQPQH
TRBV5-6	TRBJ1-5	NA	ASSLTDLGPQH
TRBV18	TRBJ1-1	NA	ASSPVADTEAF
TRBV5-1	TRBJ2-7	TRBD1	ASSLTGGTYEQY
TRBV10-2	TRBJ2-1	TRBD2	ASTPTGVAGSNEQF
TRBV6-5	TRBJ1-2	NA	ASRWGRPANYGYT
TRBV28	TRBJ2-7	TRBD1	ASSFPRGQLNEQY
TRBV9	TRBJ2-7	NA	ASSPSPKGSSYEQY
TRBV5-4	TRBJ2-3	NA	ASSVLGADTQY
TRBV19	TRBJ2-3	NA	ASSPGRSDTQY
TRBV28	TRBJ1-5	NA	ASSFPDRYQPQH
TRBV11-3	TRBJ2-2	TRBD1	ACGPGQGNTGELF
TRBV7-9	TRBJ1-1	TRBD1	ASSSTGEYRNTEAF
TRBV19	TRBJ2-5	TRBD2	ASRGTSGGRETQY
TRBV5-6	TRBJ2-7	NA	ASSLGPQMLYEQY
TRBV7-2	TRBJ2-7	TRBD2	ASSVLGGGYEQY
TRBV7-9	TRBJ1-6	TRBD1	ASSRGTANNSPLH
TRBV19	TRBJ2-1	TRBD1	ASSILTGVPSEQF
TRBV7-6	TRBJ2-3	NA	ASSVARRDTQY
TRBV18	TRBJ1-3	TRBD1	ASSPRRTGDGNTIY
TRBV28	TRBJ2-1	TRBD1	ASTWGQGIYNEQF
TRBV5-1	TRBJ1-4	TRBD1	ASSSTGGNEKLF
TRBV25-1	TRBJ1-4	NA	ASSEAGSGEKLF
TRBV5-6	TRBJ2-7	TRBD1	ASSLTGALSEQY
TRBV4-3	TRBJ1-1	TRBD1	ASSQPMTGGNTEAF
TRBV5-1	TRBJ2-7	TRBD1	ASSFQGDGYEQS
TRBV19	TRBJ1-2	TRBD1	ASTADRLYGYT
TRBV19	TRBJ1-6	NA	ASMGEKSSYNSPLH
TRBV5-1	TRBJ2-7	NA	ASSNHDSYEQY
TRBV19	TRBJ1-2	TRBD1	ASSHQGQYYGYT
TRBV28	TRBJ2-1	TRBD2	ASRSSGGAIEQF
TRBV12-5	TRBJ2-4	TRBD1	ASGFGTGGDIQY
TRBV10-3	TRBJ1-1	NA	AIKVAGGDTEAF
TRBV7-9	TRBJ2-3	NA	ASSSGDIQYADTQY
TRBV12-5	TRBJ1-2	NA	ASGLEAGPTYGYT
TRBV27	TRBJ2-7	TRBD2	ASSPAGSSGGYEQY
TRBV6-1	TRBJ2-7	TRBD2	ASSGMPSGPYEQY